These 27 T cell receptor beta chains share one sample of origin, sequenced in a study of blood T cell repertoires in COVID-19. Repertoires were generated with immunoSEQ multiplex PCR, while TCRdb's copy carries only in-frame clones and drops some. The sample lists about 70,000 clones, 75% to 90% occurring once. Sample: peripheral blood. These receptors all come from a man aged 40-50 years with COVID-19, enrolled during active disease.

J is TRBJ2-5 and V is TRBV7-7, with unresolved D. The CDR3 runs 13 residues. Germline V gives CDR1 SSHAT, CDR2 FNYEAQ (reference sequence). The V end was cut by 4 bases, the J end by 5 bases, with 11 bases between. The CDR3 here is CASSSGAEETQYF. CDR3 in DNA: TGTGCCAGCAGCTCCGGCGCGGAGGAGACCCAGTACTTC.

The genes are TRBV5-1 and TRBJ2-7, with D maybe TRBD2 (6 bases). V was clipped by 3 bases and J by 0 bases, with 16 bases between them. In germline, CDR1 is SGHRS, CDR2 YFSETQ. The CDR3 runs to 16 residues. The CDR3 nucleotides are TGCGCCAGCAGCTCCGGGGTTGCGGGGAGCTCCTACGAGCAGTACTTC. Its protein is CASSSGVAGSSYEQYF.

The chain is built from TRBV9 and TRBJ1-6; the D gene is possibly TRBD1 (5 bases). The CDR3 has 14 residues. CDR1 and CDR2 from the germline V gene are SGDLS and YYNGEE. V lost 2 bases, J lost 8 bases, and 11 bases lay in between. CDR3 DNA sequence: TGTGCCAGCAGCGTCAGGGTCGTAGATTCACCCCTCCACTTT. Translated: CASSVRVVDSPLHF.

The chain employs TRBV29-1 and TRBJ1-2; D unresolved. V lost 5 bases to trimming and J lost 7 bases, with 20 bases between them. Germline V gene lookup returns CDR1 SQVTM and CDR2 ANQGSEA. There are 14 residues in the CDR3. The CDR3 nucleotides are TGCAGCGTTAACATATTAGCGGAGGGTGGTGGCTACACCTTC. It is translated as CSVNILAEGGGYTF.

The CDR3 here is CASSPRQGNEQFF. In DNA, the CDR3 is TGTGCCAGCAGCCCCAGACAGGGGAATGAGCAGTTCTTC. The chain links TRBV3-1 (or the pseudogene TRBV3-2) to TRBJ2-1; 8 positions match TRBD1. The CDR3 consists of 13 residues. Germline CDR1 and CDR2: LGHDT and YNNKEL (reference sequence). The V and J ends lost 4 bases and 7 bases, in that order; junction bases with no gene match: 3.

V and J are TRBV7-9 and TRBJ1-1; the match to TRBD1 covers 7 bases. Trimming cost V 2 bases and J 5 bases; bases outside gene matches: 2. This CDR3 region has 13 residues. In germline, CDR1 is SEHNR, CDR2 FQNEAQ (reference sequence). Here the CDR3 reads CASSLLQGTEAFF. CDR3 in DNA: TGTGCCAGCAGCTTACTACAGGGGACTGAAGCTTTCTTT.

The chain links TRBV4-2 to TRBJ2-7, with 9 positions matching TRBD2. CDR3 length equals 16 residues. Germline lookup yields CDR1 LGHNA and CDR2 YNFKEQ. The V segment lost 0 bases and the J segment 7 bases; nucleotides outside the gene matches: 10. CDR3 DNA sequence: TGTGCCAGCAGCCAAGATCATAGCGGGGGTACCCAGGAGCAGTACTTC. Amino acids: CASSQDHSGGTQEQYF.

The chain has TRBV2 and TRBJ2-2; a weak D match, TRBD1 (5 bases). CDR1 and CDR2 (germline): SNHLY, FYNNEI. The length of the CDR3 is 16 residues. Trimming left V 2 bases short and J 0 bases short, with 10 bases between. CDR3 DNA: TGTGCCAGCAGTGAAAGTCGGACATCGAACACCGGGGAGCTGTTTTTT. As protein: CASSESRTSNTGELFF.

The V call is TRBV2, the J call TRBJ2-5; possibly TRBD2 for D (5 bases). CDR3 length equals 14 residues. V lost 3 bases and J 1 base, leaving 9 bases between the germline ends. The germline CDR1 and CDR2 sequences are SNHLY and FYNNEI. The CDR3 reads CASSERAAQETQYF. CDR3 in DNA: TGTGCCAGCAGTGAGAGGGCAGCCCAAGAGACCCAGTACTTC.

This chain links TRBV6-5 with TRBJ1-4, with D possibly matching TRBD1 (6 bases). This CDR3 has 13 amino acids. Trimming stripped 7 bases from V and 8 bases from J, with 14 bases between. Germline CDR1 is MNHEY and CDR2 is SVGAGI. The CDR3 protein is CASIFRGGEKLFF. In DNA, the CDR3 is TGTGCCAGCATATTCAGGGGCGGGGAAAAACTGTTTTTT.

The CDR3 reads CASSLGQGGQPQHF. DNA for the CDR3: TGTGCCAGCAGTTTAGGCCAGGGAGGTCAGCCCCAGCATTTT. The chain combines TRBV28 with TRBJ1-5; a weak D match, TRBD1 (5 bases). CDR1 and CDR2 (germline): MDHEN, SYDVKM. V was shortened by 2 bases and J by 6 bases, with 11 bases between the two germline ends. The CDR3 consists of 14 residues.

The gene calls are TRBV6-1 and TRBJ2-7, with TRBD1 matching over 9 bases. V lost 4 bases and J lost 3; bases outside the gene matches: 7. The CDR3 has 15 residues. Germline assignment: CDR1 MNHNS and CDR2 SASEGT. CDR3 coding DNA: TGTGCCAGCAGTGCAGCCCGGGACAGGGACTACGAGCAGTACTTC. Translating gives CASSAARDRDYEQYF.

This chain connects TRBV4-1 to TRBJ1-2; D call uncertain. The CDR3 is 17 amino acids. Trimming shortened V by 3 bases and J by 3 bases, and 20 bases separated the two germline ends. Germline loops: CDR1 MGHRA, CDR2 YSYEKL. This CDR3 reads CASSHRHRGFLYYGYTF. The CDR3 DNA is TGCGCCAGCAGCCATCGCCATCGGGGATTCTTATACTATGGCTACACCTTC.

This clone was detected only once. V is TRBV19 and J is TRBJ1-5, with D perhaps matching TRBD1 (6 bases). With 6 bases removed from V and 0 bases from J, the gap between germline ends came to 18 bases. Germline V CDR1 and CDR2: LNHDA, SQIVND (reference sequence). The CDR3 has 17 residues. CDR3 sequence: CASSHPGQSYSNQPQHF. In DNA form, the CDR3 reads TGTGCCAGTAGCCATCCGGGACAAAGTTATAGCAATCAGCCCCAGCATTTT.

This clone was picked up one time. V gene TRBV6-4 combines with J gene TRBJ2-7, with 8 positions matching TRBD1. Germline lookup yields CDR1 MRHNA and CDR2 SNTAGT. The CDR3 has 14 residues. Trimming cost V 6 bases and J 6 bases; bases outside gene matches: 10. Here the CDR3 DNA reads TGTGCCAGCAGAAAGACAGGGGACGGAGGCGAGCAGTACTTC. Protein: CASRKTGDGGEQYF.

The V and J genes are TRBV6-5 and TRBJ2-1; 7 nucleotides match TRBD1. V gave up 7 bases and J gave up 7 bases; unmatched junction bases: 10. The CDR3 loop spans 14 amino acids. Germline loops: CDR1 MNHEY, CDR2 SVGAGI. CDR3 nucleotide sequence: TGTGCCAGCAATCTCGACAGGGAGCGGAATGAGCAGTTCTTC. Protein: CASNLDRERNEQFF.

CDR3 protein: CASGPWSWSNYGYTF. CDR3 nucleotides: TGTGCCAGCGGCCCCTGGTCTTGGTCTAACTATGGCTACACCTTC. This chain joins TRBV28 and TRBJ1-2; D gene unclear. The CDR3 contains 15 residues. The germline CDR1 and CDR2 sequences are MDHEN and SYDVKM. The V end lost 8 bases, the J end lost 0 bases, and 16 bases lay between the germline ends.

The CDR3 loop reads CASSLEMGSYSEAFF. As DNA, the CDR3 is TGTGCCAGCAGCTTGGAAATGGGCAGCTACTCTGAAGCTTTCTTT. The rearrangement joins TRBV5-6 to TRBJ1-1; D not certain. Per germline, CDR1 SGHDT and CDR2 YYEEEE. V was clipped by 0 bases and J by 6 bases, with 15 bases between them. There are 15 residues in the CDR3.

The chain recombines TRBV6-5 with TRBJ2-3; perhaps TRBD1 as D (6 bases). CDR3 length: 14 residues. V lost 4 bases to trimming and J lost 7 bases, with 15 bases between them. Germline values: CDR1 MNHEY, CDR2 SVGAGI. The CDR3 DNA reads TGTGCCAGCAGTTCACTTGGGGGCCCGAATACGCAGTATTTT. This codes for CASSSLGGPNTQYF.

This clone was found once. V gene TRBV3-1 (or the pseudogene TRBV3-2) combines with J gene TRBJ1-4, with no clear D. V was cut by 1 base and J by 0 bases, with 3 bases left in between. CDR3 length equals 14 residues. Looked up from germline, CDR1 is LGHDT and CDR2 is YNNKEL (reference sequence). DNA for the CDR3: TGTGCCAGCAGCCAAGGCGCAACTAATGAAAAACTGTTTTTT. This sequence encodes CASSQGATNEKLFF.

The CDR3 region is CASSPEGLAASYEQYF. As DNA, the CDR3 is TGTGCCAGCAGTCCAGAGGGACTAGCGGCTTCCTACGAGCAGTACTTC. The V call is TRBV28, the J call TRBJ2-7; 11 positions match TRBD2. This CDR3 spans 16 amino acids. V lost 5 bases, J lost 1 base, and 7 bases stayed unmatched. Germline values: CDR1 MDHEN, CDR2 SYDVKM.

The CDR3 here is CASPPPGAGRTDTQYF. As DNA, the CDR3 is TGTGCCAGCCCTCCCCCAGGGGCGGGCCGCACAGATACGCAGTATTTT. The chain is built from TRBV28 and TRBJ2-3, with D perhaps TRBD1 (6 bases). CDR1 is MDHEN and CDR2 is SYDVKM in the germline V gene. The CDR3 is made up of 16 amino acids. V lost 8 bases, J lost 1 base, and 19 bases lay in between. Using reference TRBV28 and TRBJ2-3 for the parts outside the CDR3, the full variable domain is DVKVTQSSRYLVKRTGEKVFLECVQDMDHENMFWYRQDPGLGLRLIYFSYDVKMKEKGDIPEGYSVSREKKERFSLILESASTNQTSMYLCASPPPGAGRTDTQYFGPGTRLTVL.

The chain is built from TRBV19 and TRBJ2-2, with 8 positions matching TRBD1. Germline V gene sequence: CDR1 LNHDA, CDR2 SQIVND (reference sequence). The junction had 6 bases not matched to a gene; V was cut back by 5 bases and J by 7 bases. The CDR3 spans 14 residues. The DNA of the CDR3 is TGTGCCAGTAGTGCGACAGGGGCGGGCGGGGAGCTGTTTTTT. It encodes CASSATGAGGELFF.

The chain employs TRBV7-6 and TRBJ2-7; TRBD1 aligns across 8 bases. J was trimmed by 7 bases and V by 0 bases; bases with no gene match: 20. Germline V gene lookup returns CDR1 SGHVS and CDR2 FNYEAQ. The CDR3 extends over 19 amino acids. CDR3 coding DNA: TGTGCCAGCAGCTTAGCCTCACCCGGGGGCGGGACAGGATCCGGGGAGCAGTACTTC. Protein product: CASSLASPGGGTGSGEQYF.

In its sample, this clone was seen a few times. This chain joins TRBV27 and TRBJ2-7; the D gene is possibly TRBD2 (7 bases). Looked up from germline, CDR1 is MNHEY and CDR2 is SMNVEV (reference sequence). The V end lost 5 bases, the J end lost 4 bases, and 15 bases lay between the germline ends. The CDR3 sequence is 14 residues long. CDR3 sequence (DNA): TGTGCCAGCAGTCGGCCCGGGGGGCATTACGAGCAGTACTTC. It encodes CASSRPGGHYEQYF.

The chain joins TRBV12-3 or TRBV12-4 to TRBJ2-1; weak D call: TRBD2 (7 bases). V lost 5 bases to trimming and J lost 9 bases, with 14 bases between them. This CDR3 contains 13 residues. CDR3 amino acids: CASSPGEGGEQFF. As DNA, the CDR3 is TGTGCCAGCAGTCCCGGGGAGGGGGGTGAGCAGTTCTTC.

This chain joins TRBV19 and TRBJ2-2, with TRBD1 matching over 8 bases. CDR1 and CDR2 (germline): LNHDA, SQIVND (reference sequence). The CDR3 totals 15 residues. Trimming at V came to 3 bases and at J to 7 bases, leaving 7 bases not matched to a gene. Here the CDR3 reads CASSMAQGAVGELFF. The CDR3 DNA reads TGTGCCAGTAGTATGGCTCAGGGGGCGGTCGGGGAGCTGTTTTTT.